In its sample, the clone carrying this T cell receptor beta chain was seen a few times. Its antigen remains unidentified. This sample is part of a study of cytomegalovirus exposure and HLA in healthy donors. Overall study context: Falling in the Caucasian-associated ancestry cluster were about four fifths of some 400 genotyped donors.

The CDR3 is 13 amino acids. Germline CDR1 is SGHTA and CDR2 is FQGTGA. Trimming pared 4 bases from V and 5 bases from J, leaving 11 bases between. Overall study findings and caveats: A link between a missense DCLRE1C variant and TCR beta V- and J-gene trimming emerged from a later analysis. According to reports, the classifier identified cytomegalovirus status with high specificity and sensitivity.

Healthy bone marrow donors formed the donor group. PCR was performed using 60 Vbeta and 13 Jbeta primers. TCRdb keeps only in-frame clones here, not all; method: immunoSEQ multiplex PCR. The sample contains 65,000 to 95,000 clones, roughly 80% of which appear only once. Sequenced material: PBMCs. This TCR derives from a man in his fifties in good health and CMV-seronegative. The chain carries TRBV7-3 and TRBJ1-1; D is unclear. In DNA, the CDR3 is TGTGCCAGCAGCTCTTCGACTGGGACTGAAGCTTTCTTT. This codes for CASSSSTGTEAFF.